This T cell receptor beta chain was identified during a study of blood T cell repertoires in COVID-19. Study as a whole: The United States, Italy and Spain provided the acute and convalescent COVID-19 samples. Nucleic acid was either cDNA or gDNA, and it came from T cells, B-cell-depleted T cells, or PBMCs.

Per the original data handling: Reference gene primer amplification gave estimated nucleated cell counts. Clones were sequenced by immunoSEQ multiplex PCR, and TCRdb holds only the in-frame ones, with some missing. V and J calls and clone size are those listed in that table; D and trimming were worked out from the DNA. The repertoire holds about 200,000 clones, with under 90% as singletons. This TCR was sampled from a woman in her thirties or forties with active or convalescent COVID-19. What was sequenced was peripheral blood.

The CDR3 nucleotides read TGTGCCAGCTCCGGGGGAGGACGGGAAAAACTGTTTTTT. Its protein product is CASSGGGREKLFF. V is TRBV19 and J is TRBJ1-4; TRBD1 is a possible D gene (5 bases). This CDR3 has 13 residues. Trimming took off 9 bases at V and 8 bases at J, with 16 bases between the two ends. Per the germline V gene, CDR1 is LNHDA and CDR2 is SQIVND (reference sequence).